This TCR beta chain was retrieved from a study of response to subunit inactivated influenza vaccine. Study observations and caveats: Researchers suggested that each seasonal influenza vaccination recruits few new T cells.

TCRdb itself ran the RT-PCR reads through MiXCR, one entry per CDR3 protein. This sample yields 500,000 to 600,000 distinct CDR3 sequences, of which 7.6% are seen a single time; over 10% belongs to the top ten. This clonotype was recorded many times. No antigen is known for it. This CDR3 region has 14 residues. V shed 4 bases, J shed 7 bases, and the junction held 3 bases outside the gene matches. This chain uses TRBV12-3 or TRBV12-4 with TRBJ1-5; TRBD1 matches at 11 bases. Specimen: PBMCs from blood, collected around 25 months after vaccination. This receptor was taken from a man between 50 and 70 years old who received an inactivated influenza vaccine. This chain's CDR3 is CASSSDRGPQPQHF. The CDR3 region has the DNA TGTGCCAGCAGTTCGGACAGGGGGCCCCAGCCCCAGCATTTT.